The rows below give T cell receptor beta chains drawn from one sample of a study of patients and donors after allogeneic stem cell transplantation. TCRdb fed the RT-PCR reads into MiXCR, producing one record per CDR3 protein. The sample has about 160,000 distinct CDR3 sequences, approximately 24% seen once; the top ten hold roughly a quarter. What was sequenced was blood, either unsorted or a sorted T cell fraction (not recorded which). These receptors all come from a human donor who was either an allogeneic HSCT recipient or a stem cell or donor lymphocyte infusion donor (not recorded which). It is not recorded whose cells these are; they may come from a transplant donor. Each CDR3 is given with its conserved first and last residue. Fields, in order: J gene, clone size, D gene, V gene, CDR3 length, CDR3 DNA, CDR3 protein. D genes are given only for firm matches. A row's size may be missing; if present it is once, few, many or a size class.

TRBJ2-1,.,TRBD2,TRBV4-3,16,TGCGCCAGCAGCCAAGGACTAGCGGGAGGAAACAATGAGCAGTTCTTC,CASSQGLAGGNNEQFF
TRBJ2-7,.,.,TRBV20-1,17,TGCAGTGCTAGAGAGCACAGAGCGGGTGTATACTCCTACGAGCAGTACTTC,CSAREHRAGVYSYEQYF
TRBJ1-1,.,.,TRBV29-1,12,TGCAGCGCCGGACCTTTGAACACTGAAGCTATCTTT,CSAGPLNTEAIF
TRBJ1-1,.,.,TRBV10-3,19,TGTGCCATCAGTGAGTCTCTTACATCGGCAACCTTGAGAGGCACTGAAGCTTTCTTT,CAISESLTSATLRGTEAFF
TRBJ2-7,.,.,TRBV18,14,TGTGCCAGCGCCCGCGGGGTGAGCTCCTACGAGCAGTACTTC,CASARGVSSYEQYF
TRBJ2-3,.,TRBD1,TRBV3-1,14,TGTGCCAGCAGCCCGGGGACAGCCACAGATACGCAGTATTTT,CASSPGTATDTQYF
TRBJ1-2,.,.,TRBV29-1,12,TGCAGCGTTGCGGACGGTAACTATGGCTACACCTTC,CSVADGNYGYTF
TRBJ2-5,once,TRBD2,TRBV5-5,15,TGTGCCAGCAGCTTGCCGGGACTAGCAGGAGAGACCCAGTACTTC,CASSLPGLAGETQYF
TRBJ1-2,few,TRBD1,TRBV29-1,13,TGCAGCGTCCCCCTGCAGGGGGCGTATGGCTACACCTTC,CSVPLQGAYGYTF
TRBJ2-7,few,.,TRBV14,17,TGTGCCAGCAGCCAAGCTCCGGGACACACGCTACCTTACGAGCAGTACTTC,CASSQAPGHTLPYEQYF
TRBJ1-3,few,.,TRBV14,19,TGTGCCAGCAGCCCCCTGTTGTTTCGGCGAAAGAGCTCTGGAAACACCATATATTTT,CASSPLLFRRKSSGNTIYF
TRBJ2-1,.,.,TRBV14,16,TGTGCCAGCAGCCCCGGGGGGCCGTTGACCTACAATGAGCAGTTCTTC,CASSPGGPLTYNEQFF
TRBJ2-4,.,TRBD2,TRBV12-3/TRBV12-4,13,TGTGCCAGCTGTTTAGCGGGAGAGGACATTCAGTACTTC,CASCLAGEDIQYF
TRBJ2-2,.,.,TRBV6-2/TRBV6-3,13,TGTGCCAGCAGTCTTGTGGACACCGGGGAGCTGTTTTTT,CASSLVDTGELFF
TRBJ1-6,few,.,TRBV3-1,16,TGTGCCAGCAGCCATGGGGGAAACCTCCTTTATTCACCCCTCCACTTT,CASSHGGNLLYSPLHF
TRBJ2-7,few,.,TRBV4-2,14,TGTGCCAGCAGCCAAGATCAGCGTTCCTACGAGCAGTACTTC,CASSQDQRSYEQYF
TRBJ2-2,.,.,TRBV12-3/TRBV12-4,15,TGTGCCAGCAGTCCCTTAGGGGTTAACACCGGGGAGCTGTTTTTT,CASSPLGVNTGELFF
TRBJ1-5,many,.,TRBV2,14,TGTGCCAGCAACAGGGCGGGTCGGAATCAGCCCCAGCATTTT,CASNRAGRNQPQHF
TRBJ1-2,few,.,TRBV6-5,13,TGTGCCAGCAGTTACAGGGTTGGCTATGGCTACACCTTC,CASSYRVGYGYTF
TRBJ2-7,few,.,TRBV7-6,13,TGTGCCAGCAGCAACTACAGGGCCTACGAGCAGTACTTC,CASSNYRAYEQYF
TRBJ2-6,.,.,TRBV11-2,15,TGTGCCAGCAGCCACAGAAGATCTGGGGCCAACGTCCTGACTTTC,CASSHRRSGANVLTF
TRBJ1-1,.,.,TRBV20-1,12,TGCAGGGCGGGACACTCGAACACTGAAGCTTTCTTT,CRAGHSNTEAFF
TRBJ1-5,.,.,TRBV6-6,15,TGTGCCAGCAGGAACCCTGCGGGGGGCAATCAGCCCCAGCATTTT,CASRNPAGGNQPQHF
TRBJ1-2,few,TRBD1,TRBV25-1,15,TGTGCCAGCAGTGTATCGACAGGGACGCTCAGCGGCTACACCTTC,CASSVSTGTLSGYTF
TRBJ1-6,.,.,TRBV20-1,11,TGCAGTGCTGGGTTTAATTCACCCCTCCACTTT,CSAGFNSPLHF
TRBJ2-3,.,.,TRBV20-1,13,TGCAGTGCTAGAGTAGGACAGCCAGATACGCAGTATTTT,CSARVGQPDTQYF
TRBJ2-7,few,TRBD1,TRBV10-3,14,TGTGCCATCAGTGACGAGGGGGCAGTGGACGAGCAGTACTTC,CAISDEGAVDEQYF
TRBJ1-5,many,.,TRBV6-6,14,TGTGCCAGCAGTTACGGGGGAGGCAATCAGCCCCAGCATTTT,CASSYGGGNQPQHF
TRBJ2-7,few,.,TRBV5-1,14,TGCGCCAGCAGCCTCCCCTCGAGCTCCTACGAGCAGTACTTC,CASSLPSSSYEQYF
TRBJ1-4,many,TRBD1,TRBV5-1,13,TGCGCCAGCAGCTACGGACAGGGAAAGGCTGTTTTTTTT,CASSYGQGKAVFF
TRBJ2-1,.,TRBD2,TRBV29-1,15,TGCAGCGTTGATCGGACTAGCGGGAGGGCAAATGAGCAGTTCTTC,CSVDRTSGRANEQFF
TRBJ1-5,.,.,TRBV27,13,TGTGCCAGCAGTTTAACAGTTCAAGGGCCCCAGCATTTT,CASSLTVQGPQHF
TRBJ2-7,few,.,TRBV18,12,TGTGCCAGCAGCTACGAGGGCGGCGAGCAGTACTTC,CASSYEGGEQYF
TRBJ1-5,medium-sized,.,TRBV9,15,TGTGCCAGCAGCGTAGGAGCCGGGGGCAATCAGCCCCAGCATTTT,CASSVGAGGNQPQHF
TRBJ2-5,few,.,TRBV7-9,18,TGTGCCAGCAGCTCCGGGGTAGCGAGAGAAAACCATGAAGAGACCCAGTACTTC,CASSSGVARENHEETQYF
TRBJ2-1,.,.,TRBV12-3/TRBV12-4,12,TGTGCCAGCAGTTTAACCGGGAATGAGCAGTTCTTC,CASSLTGNEQFF
TRBJ1-1,few,.,TRBV12-3/TRBV12-4,13,TGTGCCAGCAGTTTCCCCCAGAGCACTGAAGCTTTCTTT,CASSFPQSTEAFF
TRBJ1-5,few,.,TRBV20-1,13,TGCAGTGCTAGGGGCCCGGTTCATCAGCCCCAGCATTTT,CSARGPVHQPQHF
TRBJ2-5,few,.,TRBV7-3,14,TGTGCCAGCAGCAACGGGGGAAACCAAGAGACCCAGTACTTC,CASSNGGNQETQYF
TRBJ1-5,few,.,TRBV12-3/TRBV12-4,15,TGTGCCAGCAGTTTGTTCCTCCGGACTAATCAGCCCCAGCATTTT,CASSLFLRTNQPQHF
TRBJ2-1,many,.,TRBV11-2,16,TGTGCCAGCAGCTTATTGCCAGGGCGAGCGAACAATGAGCAGTTCTTC,CASSLLPGRANNEQFF
TRBJ1-2,few,.,TRBV6-6,15,TGTGCCAGCCTCAAGGCGCGGGAAATTAACTATGGCTACACCTTC,CASLKAREINYGYTF
TRBJ2-7,.,.,TRBV5-1,13,TGCGCCAGCAGCTTGTGGGGGTCCTACGAGCAGTACTTC,CASSLWGSYEQYF
TRBJ2-7,few,.,TRBV5-1,14,TGCGCCAGCAGCTTCGAAGGGCCCGGTTACGAGCAGTACTTC,CASSFEGPGYEQYF
TRBJ2-3,.,TRBD2,TRBV7-2,16,TGTGCCAGCAGCTTACCGGTGACTAGCAAGATAGATACGCAGTATTTT,CASSLPVTSKIDTQYF
TRBJ2-3,.,.,TRBV5-1,14,TGCGCCAGCAGCTTGGAGTTGCTTACAGATACGCAGTATTTT,CASSLELLTDTQYF
TRBJ2-1,few,.,TRBV18,14,TGTGCCAGCTCACTGGTTACGGTAGGCTATGAGCAGTTCTTC,CASSLVTVGYEQFF
TRBJ2-3,few,TRBD2,TRBV7-9,13,TGTGCCAGCAGGGGACTAGGCACAGATACGCAGTATTTT,CASRGLGTDTQYF
TRBJ1-2,few,.,TRBV27,14,TGTGCCAGCAGTTTATCGTCAGGGACCTATGGCTACACCTTC,CASSLSSGTYGYTF